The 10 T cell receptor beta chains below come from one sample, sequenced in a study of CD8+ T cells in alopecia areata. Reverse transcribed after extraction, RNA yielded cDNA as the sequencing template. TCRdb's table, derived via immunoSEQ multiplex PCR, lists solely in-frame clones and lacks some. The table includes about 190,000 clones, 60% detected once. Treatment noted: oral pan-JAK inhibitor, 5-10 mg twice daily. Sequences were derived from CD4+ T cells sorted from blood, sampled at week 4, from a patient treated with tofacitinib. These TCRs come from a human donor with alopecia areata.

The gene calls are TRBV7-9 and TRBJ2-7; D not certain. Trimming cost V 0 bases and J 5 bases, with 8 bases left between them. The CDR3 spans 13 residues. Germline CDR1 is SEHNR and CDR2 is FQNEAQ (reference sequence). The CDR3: CASSLAPADEQYF. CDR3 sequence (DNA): TGTGCCAGCAGCTTAGCGCCCGCGGACGAGCAGTACTTC.

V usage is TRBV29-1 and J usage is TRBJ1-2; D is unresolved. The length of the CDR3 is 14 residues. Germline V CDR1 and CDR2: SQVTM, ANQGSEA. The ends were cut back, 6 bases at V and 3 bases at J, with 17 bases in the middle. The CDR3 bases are TGCAGCGTGGTGGGTCCAGAGCTAGACTATGGCTACACCTTC. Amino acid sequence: CSVVGPELDYGYTF.

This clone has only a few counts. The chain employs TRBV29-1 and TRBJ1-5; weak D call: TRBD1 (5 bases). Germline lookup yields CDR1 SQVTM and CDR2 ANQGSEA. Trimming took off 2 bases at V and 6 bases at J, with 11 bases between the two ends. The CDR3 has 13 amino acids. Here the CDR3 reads CSVELGVGQPQHF. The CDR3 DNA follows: TGCAGCGTTGAACTAGGGGTGGGTCAGCCCCAGCATTTT.

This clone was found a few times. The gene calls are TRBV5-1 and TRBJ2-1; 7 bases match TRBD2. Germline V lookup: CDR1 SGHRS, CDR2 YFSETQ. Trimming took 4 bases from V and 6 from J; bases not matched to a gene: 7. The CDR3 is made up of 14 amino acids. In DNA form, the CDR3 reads TGCGCCAGCAGCATGAAGACTAGCATCAATGAGCAGTTCTTC. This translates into CASSMKTSINEQFF.

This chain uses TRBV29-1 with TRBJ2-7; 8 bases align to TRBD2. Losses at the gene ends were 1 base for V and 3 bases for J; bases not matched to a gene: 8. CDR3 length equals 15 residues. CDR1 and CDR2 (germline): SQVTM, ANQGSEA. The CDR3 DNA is TGCAGCGTTGAAGGTCTAGCGGGCGGTCGCTACGAGCAGTACTTC. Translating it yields CSVEGLAGGRYEQYF.

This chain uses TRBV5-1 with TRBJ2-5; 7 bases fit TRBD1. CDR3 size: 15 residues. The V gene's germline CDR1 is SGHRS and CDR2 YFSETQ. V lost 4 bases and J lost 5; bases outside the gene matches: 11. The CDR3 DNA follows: TGCGCCAGCAGCACCCCCTCACAGGGGCAGGAGACCCAGTACTTC. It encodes CASSTPSQGQETQYF. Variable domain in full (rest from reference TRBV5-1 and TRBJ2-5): KAGVTQTPRYLIKTRGQQVTLSCSPISGHRSVSWYQQTPGQGLQFLFEYFSETQRNKGNFPGRFSGRQFSNSRSEMNVSTLELGDSALYLCASSTPSQGQETQYFGPGTRLLVL.

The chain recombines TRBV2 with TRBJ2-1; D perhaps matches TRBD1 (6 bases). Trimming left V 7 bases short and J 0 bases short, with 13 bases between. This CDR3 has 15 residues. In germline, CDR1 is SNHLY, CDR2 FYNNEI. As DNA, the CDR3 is TGTGCCAGCATTACAACAGGGAGCTCCTACAATGAGCAGTTCTTC. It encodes CASITTGSSYNEQFF.

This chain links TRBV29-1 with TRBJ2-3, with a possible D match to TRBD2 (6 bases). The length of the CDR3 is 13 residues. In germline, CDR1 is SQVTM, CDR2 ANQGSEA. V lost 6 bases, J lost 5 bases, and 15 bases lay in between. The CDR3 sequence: CSVAGTPQDTQYF. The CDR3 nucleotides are TGCAGCGTAGCCGGGACTCCCCAAGATACGCAGTATTTT.

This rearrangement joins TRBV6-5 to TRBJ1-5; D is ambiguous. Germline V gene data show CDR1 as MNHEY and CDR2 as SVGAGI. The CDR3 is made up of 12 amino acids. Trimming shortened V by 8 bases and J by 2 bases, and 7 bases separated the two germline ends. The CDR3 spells CASRAGNQPQHF. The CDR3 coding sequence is TGTGCCAGCCGGGCGGGCAATCAGCCCCAGCATTTT.

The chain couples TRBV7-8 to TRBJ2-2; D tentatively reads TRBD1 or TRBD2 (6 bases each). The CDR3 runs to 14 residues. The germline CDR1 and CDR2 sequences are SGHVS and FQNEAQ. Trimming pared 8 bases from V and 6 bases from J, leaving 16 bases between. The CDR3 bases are TGTGCCAGCCTGAGGGGGGATTTGTCCGGGGAGCTGTTTTTT. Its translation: CASLRGDLSGELFF.